Listed below are T cell receptor beta chains from one sample, sequenced in a study of T cells after yellow fever vaccination. A single record per CDR3 protein comes from TCRdb applying MiXCR to the 5' RACE reads. The table includes 160,000 or so distinct CDR3 sequences, under 7.5% detected once. The sequencing used CD4+ T cells sorted from PBMCs, collected 4 to 5 days after the first yellow fever vaccination. The receptors here all came from a man between 18 and 35 years old who received the YFV17D yellow fever vaccine. The CDR3 runs from the conserved cysteine through the conserved F or W. The D gene is left open where the match is weak. For some rows the clone size is stated as once, few or many, or as a class when expanded; others skip it.

J: TRBJ2-1; V: TRBV6-5; size: many; D: -; DNA: TGTGCCAGCAGTTACCCAAGGTCAGGGAAGAGCTACAATGAGCAGTTCTTC; CDR3: CASSYPRSGKSYNEQFF
J: TRBJ2-5; V: TRBV12-3/TRBV12-4; size: many; D: -; DNA: TGTGCCAGCAGCCCGCACCCACCGACCGTTGGGGAGACCCAGTACTTC; CDR3: CASSPHPPTVGETQYF
J: TRBJ1-3; V: TRBV12-3/TRBV12-4; size: many; D: -; DNA: TGTGCCAGCAGGGACTGGAGCTCTGGAAACACCATATATTTT; CDR3: CASRDWSSGNTIYF
J: TRBJ1-5; V: TRBV28; size: -; D: -; DNA: TGTGCCAGCAGCGAAAGACGGATCAATCAGCCCCAGCATTTT; CDR3: CASSERRINQPQHF
J: TRBJ2-7; V: TRBV4-1; size: many; D: -; DNA: TGCGCCAGCAGCCAAGAGGACCGAAGCTCCTACGAGCAGTACTTC; CDR3: CASSQEDRSSYEQYF
J: TRBJ2-1; V: TRBV6-2/TRBV6-3; size: -; D: -; DNA: TGTGCCAGCAGCTATACAGGACCCTCCTACAATGAGCAGTTCTTC; CDR3: CASSYTGPSYNEQFF
J: TRBJ2-7; V: TRBV14; size: -; D: -; DNA: TGTGCCAGCAGCCAAAGGCCAGGTTTTTTCTCCAACGAGCAGTACTTC; CDR3: CASSQRPGFFSNEQYF
J: TRBJ1-2; V: TRBV6-5; size: many; D: -; DNA: TGTGCCAGCAGTTACGAGGACGGGACTAACTATGGCTACACCTTC; CDR3: CASSYEDGTNYGYTF
J: TRBJ2-5; V: TRBV10-3; size: many; D: -; DNA: TGTGCCAGTTCCGGGACAAACCAAGAGACCCAGTACTTC; CDR3: CASSGTNQETQYF
J: TRBJ1-2; V: TRBV20-1; size: few; D: -; DNA: TGCAGTGCGGGGACTTTGGAGTATGGCTACACCTTC; CDR3: CSAGTLEYGYTF
J: TRBJ1-1; V: TRBV11-2; size: few; D: -; DNA: TGTGCCAGCAGCTTACAGGGGACTTTAGGCACTGAAGCTTTCTTT; CDR3: CASSLQGTLGTEAFF
J: TRBJ2-5; V: TRBV20-1; size: many; D: -; DNA: TGCAGTGCTCACGTTAGGGGTTCGGAGACCCAGTACTTC; CDR3: CSAHVRGSETQYF
J: TRBJ1-4; V: TRBV4-1; size: few; D: TRBD1; DNA: TGCGCCAGCAGCCGAGACTTGGGACAGGGTAATGAAAAACTGTTTTTT; CDR3: CASSRDLGQGNEKLFF
J: TRBJ1-2; V: TRBV12-3/TRBV12-4; size: few; D: -; DNA: TGTGCCAGCAGTTTATCCCCCGCCTACTACTACACCTTC; CDR3: CASSLSPAYYYTF
J: TRBJ1-4; V: TRBV5-4; size: many; D: -; DNA: TGTGCCAGCAGCTTGGATCAGGGGTCTAATGAAAAACTGTTTTTT; CDR3: CASSLDQGSNEKLFF
J: TRBJ2-7; V: TRBV11-2; size: many; D: TRBD1; DNA: TGTGCCAGCAGCTTTCCCACCGGGACAGGGGAAAGGGAGCAGTACTTC; CDR3: CASSFPTGTGEREQYF
J: TRBJ2-5; V: TRBV20-1; size: few; D: -; DNA: TGCAGTCTGGCGGGGCTAAATCAAGAGACCCAGTACTTC; CDR3: CSLAGLNQETQYF